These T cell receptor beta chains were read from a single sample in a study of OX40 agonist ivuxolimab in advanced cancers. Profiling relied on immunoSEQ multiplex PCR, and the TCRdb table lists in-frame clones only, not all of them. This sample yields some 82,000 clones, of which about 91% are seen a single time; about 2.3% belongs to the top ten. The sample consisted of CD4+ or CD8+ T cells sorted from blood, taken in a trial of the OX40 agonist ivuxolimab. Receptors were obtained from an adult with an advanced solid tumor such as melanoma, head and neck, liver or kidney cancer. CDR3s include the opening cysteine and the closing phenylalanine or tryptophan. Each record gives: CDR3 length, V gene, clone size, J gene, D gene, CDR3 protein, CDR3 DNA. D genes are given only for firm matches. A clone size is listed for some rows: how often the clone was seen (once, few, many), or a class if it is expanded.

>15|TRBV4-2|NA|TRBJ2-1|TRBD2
CASRPTSGPINEQFF
TGTGCCAGCAGACCAACTAGCGGACCCATCAATGAGCAGTTCTTC
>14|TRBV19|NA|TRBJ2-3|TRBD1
CASSNTGGGDTQYF
TGTGCCAGTAGTAACACAGGGGGCGGAGATACGCAGTATTTT
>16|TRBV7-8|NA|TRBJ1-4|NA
CASSLGRFSTNEKLFF
TGTGCCAGCAGCTTAGGACGGTTTTCAACTAATGAAAAACTGTTTTTT
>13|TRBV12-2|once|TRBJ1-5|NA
CASRGTGNQPQHF
TGTGCAAGTCGCGGGACAGGCAATCAGCCCCAGCATTTT
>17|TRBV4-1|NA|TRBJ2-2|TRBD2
CASGRGLAGVGTGELFF
TGCGCCAGCGGGAGGGGGCTAGCGGGAGTCGGAACCGGGGAGCTGTTTTTT
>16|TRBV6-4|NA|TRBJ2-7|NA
CASRWVIAAVRDEQYF
TGTGCCAGCAGGTGGGTGATAGCGGCCGTCAGGGACGAGCAGTACTTC
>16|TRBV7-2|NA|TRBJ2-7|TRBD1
CASSRGQGTYSYEQYF
TGTGCCAGCAGCCGTGGACAGGGGACCTACTCCTACGAGCAGTACTTC
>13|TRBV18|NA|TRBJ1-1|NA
CASSPVENTEAFF
TGTGCCAGCTCACCAGTCGAGAACACTGAAGCTTTCTTT
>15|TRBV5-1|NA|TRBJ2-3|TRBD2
CASSPSSGGTDTQYF
TGCGCCAGCAGCCCTTCTAGCGGAGGCACAGATACGCAGTATTTT
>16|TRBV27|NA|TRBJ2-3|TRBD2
CASSPMGLVARDTQYF
TGTGCCAGCAGTCCCATGGGACTAGTCGCGCGTGATACGCAGTATTTT
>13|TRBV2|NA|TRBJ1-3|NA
CASSPGSGNTIYF
TGTGCCAGCAGCCCGGGCTCTGGAAACACCATATATTTT
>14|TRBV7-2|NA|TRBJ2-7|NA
CASSLLAVSYEQYF
TGTGCCAGCAGCTTATTGGCGGTCTCCTACGAGCAGTACTTC
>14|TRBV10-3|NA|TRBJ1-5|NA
CAISESAAEEPQHF
TGTGCCATCAGTGAGTCGGCGGCGGAGGAGCCCCAGCATTTT
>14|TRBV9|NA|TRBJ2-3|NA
CASSVEVGPDTQYF
TGTGCCAGCAGCGTAGAGGTAGGCCCAGATACGCAGTATTTT
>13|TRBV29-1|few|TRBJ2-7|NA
CSVRRELSYEQYF
TGCAGCGTTAGAAGGGAACTCTCCTACGAGCAGTACTTC
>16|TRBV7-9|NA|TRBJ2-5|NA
CASSFGFSAGQETQYF
TGTGCCAGCAGCTTCGGGTTTTCTGCGGGACAAGAGACCCAGTACTTC
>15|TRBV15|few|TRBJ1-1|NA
CATSRESSVNTEAFF
TGTGCCACCAGCAGAGAGAGTTCCGTTAACACTGAAGCTTTCTTT
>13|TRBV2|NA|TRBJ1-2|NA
CASSGQFNYGYTF
TGTGCCAGCAGTGGACAGTTTAACTATGGCTACACCTTC